This T cell receptor (beta chain) came from a study of cytomegalovirus exposure and HLA in healthy donors. Germline CDR1 MDHEN, CDR2 SYDVKM. CDR3 size: 14 residues. Trimming removed 4 bases at V and 2 bases at J, with 6 bases between. The PCR ran on 60 Vbeta and 13 Jbeta primers. The protocol was immunoSEQ multiplex PCR, while the TCRdb copy is restricted to in-frame clones and leaves out a portion. The sample gives some 150,000 clones, roughly 78% of which show up once; roughly 4% is in the top ten. The study sampled nominally healthy donors, though unrecorded immune exposures were likely. A single count supports this clone. Antigen: not known. Findings of the study overall: Accurate predictions that matched the HLA-A and HLA-B alleles of most subjects were reportedly made from TCR beta sequences. Several of the most significant clusters appeared, in a later analysis, to be linked to common viral pathogens.

The source of this sequence is a man aged 50-59 years in good health and CMV-seropositive. Sample: PBMCs. The chain is built from TRBV28 and TRBJ1-6; D possibly corresponds to TRBD1 (6 bases). The CDR3: CASSWTAYNSPLHF. CDR3 nucleotides: TGTGCCAGCAGTTGGACAGCCTATAATTCACCCCTCCACTTT.